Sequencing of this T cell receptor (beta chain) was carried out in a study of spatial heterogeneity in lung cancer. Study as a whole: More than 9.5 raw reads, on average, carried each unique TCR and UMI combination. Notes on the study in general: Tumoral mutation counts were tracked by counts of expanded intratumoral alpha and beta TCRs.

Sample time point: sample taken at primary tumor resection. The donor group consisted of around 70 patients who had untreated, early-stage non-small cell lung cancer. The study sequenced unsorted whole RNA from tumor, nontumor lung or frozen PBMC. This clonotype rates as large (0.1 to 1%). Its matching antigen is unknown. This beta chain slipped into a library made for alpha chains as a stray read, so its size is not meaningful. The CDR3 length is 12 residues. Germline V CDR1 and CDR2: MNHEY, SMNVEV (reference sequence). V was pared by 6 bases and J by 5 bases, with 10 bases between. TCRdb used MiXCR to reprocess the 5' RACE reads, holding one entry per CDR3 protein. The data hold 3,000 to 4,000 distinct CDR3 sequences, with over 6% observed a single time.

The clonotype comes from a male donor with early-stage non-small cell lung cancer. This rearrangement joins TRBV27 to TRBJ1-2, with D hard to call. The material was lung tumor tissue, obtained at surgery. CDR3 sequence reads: CASSREGYGYTF. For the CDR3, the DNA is TGTGCCAGCAGCCGAGAAGGGTATGGCTACACCTTC.